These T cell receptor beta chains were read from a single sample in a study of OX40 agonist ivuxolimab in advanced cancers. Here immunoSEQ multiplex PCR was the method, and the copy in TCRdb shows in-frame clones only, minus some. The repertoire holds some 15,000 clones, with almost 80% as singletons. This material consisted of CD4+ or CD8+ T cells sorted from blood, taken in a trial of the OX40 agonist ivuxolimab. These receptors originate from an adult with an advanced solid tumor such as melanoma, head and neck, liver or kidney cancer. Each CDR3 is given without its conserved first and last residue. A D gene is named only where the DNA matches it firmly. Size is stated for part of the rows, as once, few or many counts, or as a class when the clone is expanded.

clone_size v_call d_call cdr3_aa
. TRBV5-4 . ASSLASSNTGELF
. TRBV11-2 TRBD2 ASSPGTSGLGLRNEQF
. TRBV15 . ATSRDQAGGNEQY
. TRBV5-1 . ASSLAYGIDKNIQY
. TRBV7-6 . ASSMEASGSTDTQY
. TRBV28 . ASSSLLYTEGAYEQY
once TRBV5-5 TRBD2 ASSLLAGGFQETQY
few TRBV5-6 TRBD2 ASSLDRTSARNEQF
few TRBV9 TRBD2 ASSVGEAGGPGEQF
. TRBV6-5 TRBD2 ASSYSTAGLTDTQY
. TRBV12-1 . ASSFVPVIGYT
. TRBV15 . ATSLSGTLNQPQH
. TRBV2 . ASKDAGLEQY
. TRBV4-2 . ASSQGRAYEQY
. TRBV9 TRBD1 ASSGPDRGSYEQY
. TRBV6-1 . ASSVVRGSNQPQH
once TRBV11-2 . ASSLGRGGNQPQH
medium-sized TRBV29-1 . SARPILRGGYGYT
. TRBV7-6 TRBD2 ASSLGLADEQF
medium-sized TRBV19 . ASSWGLGNQPQH
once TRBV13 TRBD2 ASSLGPSGNEQF
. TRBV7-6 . ASSLGHRMGNEQF
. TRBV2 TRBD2 ASRFSGGSQETQY
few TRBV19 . ASSTGTSGPQH
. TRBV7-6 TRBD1 ASSGGQGTGNTIY
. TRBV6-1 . ASSEGSPAQETQY
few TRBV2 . ASSPGLSYEQY
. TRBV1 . TSSQDRRNEQF
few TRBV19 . ASSIASTGELF
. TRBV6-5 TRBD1 ASSYGTGANEQY
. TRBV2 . ASDGSGNTQY
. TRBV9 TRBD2 ASSVELASTDTQY
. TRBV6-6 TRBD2 ASSLLGGSLRDEQY
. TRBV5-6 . ASSSWGNSNQPQH
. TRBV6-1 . ASSELPGLVTDTQY
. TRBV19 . ASSAGISYEQY
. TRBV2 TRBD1 ASSEHRGLVYGYT
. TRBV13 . ASSFRKKATNEKLF
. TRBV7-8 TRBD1 ASSLERGQGARTEAF
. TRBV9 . ASSVGGQAYEQY
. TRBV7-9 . ASVPGLRQETQY
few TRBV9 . ASSALDPLSGELF
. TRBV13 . ASSSTGQELILETQY
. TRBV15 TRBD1 ATSPTGATGELF
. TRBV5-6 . ASSLFPREAF
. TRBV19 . ASSILPGSQGSNYGYT
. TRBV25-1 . ASSLLGNTEAF
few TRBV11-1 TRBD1 ASSWDRGFKNIQY
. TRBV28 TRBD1 ASSSTDRGPTEAF
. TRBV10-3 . AITDQGPNTGELF
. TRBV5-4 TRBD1 ASSLGGTAPYEQY
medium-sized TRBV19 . ASSMSSAGELF
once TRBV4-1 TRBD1 ASSQVDRYNQPQH
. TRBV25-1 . ASSDPQGQETQY
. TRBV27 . ASSSRPSGFTGELF
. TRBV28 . ASSDGFATQYEQY
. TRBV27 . ASSLLDNPNEQF